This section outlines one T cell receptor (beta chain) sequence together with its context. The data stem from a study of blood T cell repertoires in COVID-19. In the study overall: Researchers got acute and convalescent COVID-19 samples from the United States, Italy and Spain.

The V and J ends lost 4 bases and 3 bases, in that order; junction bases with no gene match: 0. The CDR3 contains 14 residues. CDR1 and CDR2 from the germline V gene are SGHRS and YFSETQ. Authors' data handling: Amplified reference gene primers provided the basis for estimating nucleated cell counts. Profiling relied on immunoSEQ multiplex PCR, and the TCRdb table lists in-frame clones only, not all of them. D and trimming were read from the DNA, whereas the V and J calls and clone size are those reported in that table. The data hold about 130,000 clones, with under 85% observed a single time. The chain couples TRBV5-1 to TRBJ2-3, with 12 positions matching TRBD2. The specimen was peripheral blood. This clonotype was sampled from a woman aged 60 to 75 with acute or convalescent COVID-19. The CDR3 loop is CASSTSGGTDTQYF. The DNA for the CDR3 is TGCGCCAGCAGCACTAGCGGGGGGACAGATACGCAGTATTTT.